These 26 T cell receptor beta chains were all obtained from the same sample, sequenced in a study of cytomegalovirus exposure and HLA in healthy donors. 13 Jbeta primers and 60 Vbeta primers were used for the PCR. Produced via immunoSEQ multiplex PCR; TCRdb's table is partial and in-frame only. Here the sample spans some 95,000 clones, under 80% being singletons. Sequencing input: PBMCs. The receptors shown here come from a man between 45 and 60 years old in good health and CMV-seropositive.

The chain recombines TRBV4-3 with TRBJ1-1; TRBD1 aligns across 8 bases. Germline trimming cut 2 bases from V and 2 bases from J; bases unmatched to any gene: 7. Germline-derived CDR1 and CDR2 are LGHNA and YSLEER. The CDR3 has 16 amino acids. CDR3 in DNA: TGCGCCAGCAGCCAACAGGACAGGGAATTAAACACTGAAGCTTTCTTT. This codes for CASSQQDRELNTEAFF.

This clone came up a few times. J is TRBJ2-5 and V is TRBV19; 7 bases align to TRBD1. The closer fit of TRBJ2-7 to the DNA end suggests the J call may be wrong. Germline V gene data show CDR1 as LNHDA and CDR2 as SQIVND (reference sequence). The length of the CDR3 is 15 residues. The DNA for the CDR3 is TGTGCCAGTAGTGTAACAGGGGAGTCCCCCTACGAGCAGTACTTC. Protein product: CASSVTGESPYEQYF.

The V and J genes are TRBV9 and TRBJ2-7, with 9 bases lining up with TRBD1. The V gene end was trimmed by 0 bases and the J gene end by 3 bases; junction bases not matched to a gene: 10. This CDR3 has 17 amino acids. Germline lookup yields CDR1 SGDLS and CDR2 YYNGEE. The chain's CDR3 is CASSVAGPGQGIYEQYF. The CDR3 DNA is TGTGCCAGCAGCGTAGCCGGTCCGGGACAGGGTATCTACGAGCAGTACTTC.

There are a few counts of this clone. CDR3 nucleotides: TGTGCCAGCAGCTCTGAACAGGGGCTCCGGTGCAATCAGCCCCAGCATTTT. Protein sequence: CASSSEQGLRCNQPQHF. This chain connects TRBV7-7 to TRBJ1-5; 7 nucleotides match TRBD1. The CDR3 loop spans 17 amino acids. With 4 bases clipped from V and 2 bases from J, the junction kept 11 bases outside the gene matches. Per the germline V gene, CDR1 is SSHAT and CDR2 is FNYEAQ (reference sequence).

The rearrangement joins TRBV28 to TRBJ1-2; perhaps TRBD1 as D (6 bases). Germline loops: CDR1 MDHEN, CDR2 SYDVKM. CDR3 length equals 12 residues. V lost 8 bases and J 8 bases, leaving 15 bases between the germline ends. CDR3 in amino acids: CASFGGALGYTF. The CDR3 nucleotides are TGTGCCAGCTTTGGGGGGGCGCTAGGCTACACCTTC.

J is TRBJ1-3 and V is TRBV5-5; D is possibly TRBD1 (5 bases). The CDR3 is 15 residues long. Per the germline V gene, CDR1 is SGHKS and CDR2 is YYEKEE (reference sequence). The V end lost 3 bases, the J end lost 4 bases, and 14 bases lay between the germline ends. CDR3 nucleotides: TGTGCCAGCAGCTGGGCGCAGGGTCTAGGAAACACCATATATTTT. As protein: CASSWAQGLGNTIYF.

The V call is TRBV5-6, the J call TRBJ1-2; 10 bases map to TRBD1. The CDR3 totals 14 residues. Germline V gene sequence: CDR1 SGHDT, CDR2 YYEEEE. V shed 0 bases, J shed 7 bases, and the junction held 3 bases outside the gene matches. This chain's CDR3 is CASSLGQGAGGYTF. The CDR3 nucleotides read TGTGCCAGCAGCTTGGGACAGGGGGCCGGTGGCTACACCTTC.

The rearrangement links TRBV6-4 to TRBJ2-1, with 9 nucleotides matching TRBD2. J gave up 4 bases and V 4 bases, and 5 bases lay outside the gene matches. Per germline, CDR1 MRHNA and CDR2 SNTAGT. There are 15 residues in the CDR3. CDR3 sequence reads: CASSAETSGYNEQFF. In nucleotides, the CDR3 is TGTGCCAGCAGTGCCGAGACTAGCGGATACAATGAGCAGTTCTTC.

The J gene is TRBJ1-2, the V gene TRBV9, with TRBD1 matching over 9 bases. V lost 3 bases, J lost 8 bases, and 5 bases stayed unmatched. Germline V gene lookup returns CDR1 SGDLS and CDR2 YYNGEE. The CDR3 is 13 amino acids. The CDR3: CASSALTGGGYTF. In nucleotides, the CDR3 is TGTGCCAGCAGCGCCCTGACAGGGGGAGGCTACACCTTC.

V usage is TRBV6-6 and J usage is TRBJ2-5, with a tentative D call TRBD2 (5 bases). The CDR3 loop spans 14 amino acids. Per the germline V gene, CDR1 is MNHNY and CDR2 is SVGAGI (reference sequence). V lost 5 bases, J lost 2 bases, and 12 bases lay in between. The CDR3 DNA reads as TGTGCCAGCAGTCATCCGGGAAAGCAAGAGACCCAGTACTTC. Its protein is CASSHPGKQETQYF.

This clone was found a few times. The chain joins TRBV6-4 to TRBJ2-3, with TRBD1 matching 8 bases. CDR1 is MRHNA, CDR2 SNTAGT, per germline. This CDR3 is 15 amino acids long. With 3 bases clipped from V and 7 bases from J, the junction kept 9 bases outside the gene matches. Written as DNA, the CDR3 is TGTGCCAGCAGTGAAGCAGGGGGCTTGGGTAATACGCAGTATTTT. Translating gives CASSEAGGLGNTQYF.

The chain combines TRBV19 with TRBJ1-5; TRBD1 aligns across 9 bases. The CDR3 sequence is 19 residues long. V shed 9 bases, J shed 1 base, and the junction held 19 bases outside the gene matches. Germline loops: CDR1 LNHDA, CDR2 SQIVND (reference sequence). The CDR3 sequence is CARRKRVPGQGRSNQPQHF. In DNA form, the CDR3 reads TGTGCCAGGCGGAAAAGAGTCCCGGGACAGGGAAGGAGCAATCAGCCCCAGCATTTT.

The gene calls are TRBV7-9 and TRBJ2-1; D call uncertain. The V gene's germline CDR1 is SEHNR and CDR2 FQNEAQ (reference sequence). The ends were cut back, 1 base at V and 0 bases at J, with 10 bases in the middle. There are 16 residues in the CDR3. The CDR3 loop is CASSLVSLTSYNEQFF. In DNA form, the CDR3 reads TGTGCCAGCAGCTTAGTCAGTCTTACCTCCTACAATGAGCAGTTCTTC.

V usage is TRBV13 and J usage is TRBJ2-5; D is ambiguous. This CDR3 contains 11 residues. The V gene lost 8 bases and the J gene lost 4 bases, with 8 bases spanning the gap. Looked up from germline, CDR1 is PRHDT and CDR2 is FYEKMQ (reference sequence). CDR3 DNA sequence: TGTGCCAGCTCTAGGAGAGAGACCCAGTACTTC. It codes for CASSRRETQYF.

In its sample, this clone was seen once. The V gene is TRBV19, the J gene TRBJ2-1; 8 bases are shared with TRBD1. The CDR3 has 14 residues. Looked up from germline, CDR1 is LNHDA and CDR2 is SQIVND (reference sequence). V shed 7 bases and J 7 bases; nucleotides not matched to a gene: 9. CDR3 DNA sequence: TGTGCCAGTAATGGGGACAGGAGAACTAATGAGCAGTTCTTC. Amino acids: CASNGDRRTNEQFF.

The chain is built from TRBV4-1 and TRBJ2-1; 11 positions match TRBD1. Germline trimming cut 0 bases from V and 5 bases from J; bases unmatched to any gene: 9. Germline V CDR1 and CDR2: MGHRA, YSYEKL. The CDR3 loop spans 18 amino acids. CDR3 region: CASSQDSGGQGDNNEQFF. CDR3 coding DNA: TGCGCCAGCAGCCAAGACTCCGGGGGACAGGGGGATAACAATGAGCAGTTCTTC.

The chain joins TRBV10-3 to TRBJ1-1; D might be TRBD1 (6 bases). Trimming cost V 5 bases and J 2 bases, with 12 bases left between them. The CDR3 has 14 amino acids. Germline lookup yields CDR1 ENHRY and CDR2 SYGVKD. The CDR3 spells CAISSRGTNTEAFF. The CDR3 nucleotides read TGTGCCATCAGTAGCAGGGGCACCAACACTGAAGCTTTCTTT.

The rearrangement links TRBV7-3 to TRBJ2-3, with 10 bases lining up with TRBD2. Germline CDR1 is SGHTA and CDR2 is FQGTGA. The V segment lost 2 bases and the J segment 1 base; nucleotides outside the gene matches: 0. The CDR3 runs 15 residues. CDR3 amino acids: CASSLLAGGTDTQYF. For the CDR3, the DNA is TGTGCCAGCAGCTTACTAGCGGGAGGCACAGATACGCAGTATTTT.

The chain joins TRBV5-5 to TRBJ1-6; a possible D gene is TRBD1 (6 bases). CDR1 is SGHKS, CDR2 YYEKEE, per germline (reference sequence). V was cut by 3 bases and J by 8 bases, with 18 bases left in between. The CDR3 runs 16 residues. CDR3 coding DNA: TGTGCCAGCAGCTCCGACCCTACAAACAGGGATTCACCCCTCCACTTT. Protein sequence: CASSSDPTNRDSPLHF. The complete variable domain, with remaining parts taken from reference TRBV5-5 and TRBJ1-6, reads DAGVTQSPTHLIKTRGQQVTLRCSPISGHKSVSWYQQVLGQGPQFIFQYYEKEERGRGNFPDRFSARQFPNYSSELNVNALLLGDSALYLCASSSDPTNRDSPLHFGNGTRLTVT.

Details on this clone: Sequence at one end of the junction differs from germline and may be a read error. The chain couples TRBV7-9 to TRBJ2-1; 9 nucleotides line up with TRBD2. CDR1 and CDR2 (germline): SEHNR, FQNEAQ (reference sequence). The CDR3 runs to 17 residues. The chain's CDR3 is CSSSSISGGSSYNEQFF. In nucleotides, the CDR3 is TGTTCCAGCAGCTCAATTAGCGGGGGCTCCTCCTACAATGAGCAGTTCTTC.

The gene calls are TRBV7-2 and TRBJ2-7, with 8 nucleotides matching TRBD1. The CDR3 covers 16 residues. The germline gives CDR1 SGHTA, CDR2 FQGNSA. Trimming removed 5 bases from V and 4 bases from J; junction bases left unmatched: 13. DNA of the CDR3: TGTGCCAGCAGCCGGAGGCCAGGGGGCTCGGGGTACGAGCAGTACTTC. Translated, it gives CASSRRPGGSGYEQYF.

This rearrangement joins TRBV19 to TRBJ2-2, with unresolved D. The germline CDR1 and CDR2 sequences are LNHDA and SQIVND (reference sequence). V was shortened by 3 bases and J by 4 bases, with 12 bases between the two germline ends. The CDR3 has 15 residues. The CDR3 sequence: CASSILVSVTGELFF. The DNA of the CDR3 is TGTGCCAGTAGTATTCTAGTTTCAGTCACCGGGGAGCTGTTTTTT.

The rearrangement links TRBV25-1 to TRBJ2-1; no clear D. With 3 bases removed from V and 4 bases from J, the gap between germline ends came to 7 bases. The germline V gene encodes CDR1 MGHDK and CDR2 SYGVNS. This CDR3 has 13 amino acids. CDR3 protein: CASSERKYNEQFF. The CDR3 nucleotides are TGTGCCAGCAGTGAGAGGAAGTACAATGAGCAGTTCTTC. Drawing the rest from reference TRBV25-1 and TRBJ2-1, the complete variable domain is EADIYQTPRYLVIGTGKKITLECSQTMGHDKMYWYQQDPGMELHLIHYSYGVNSTEKGDLSSESTVSRIRTEHFPLTLESARPSHTSQYLCASSERKYNEQFFGPGTRLTVL.

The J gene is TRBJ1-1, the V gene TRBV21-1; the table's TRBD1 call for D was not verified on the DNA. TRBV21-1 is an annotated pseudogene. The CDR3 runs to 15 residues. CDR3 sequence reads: CASSTGRALNTEAFF. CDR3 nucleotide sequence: TGTGCCAGCAGTACGGGCAGGGCTCTGAACACTGAAGCTTTCTTT.

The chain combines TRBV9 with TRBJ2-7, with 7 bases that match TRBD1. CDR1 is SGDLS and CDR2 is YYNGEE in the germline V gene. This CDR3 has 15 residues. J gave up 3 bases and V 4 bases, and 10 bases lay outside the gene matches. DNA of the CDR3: TGTGCCAGCAGCCCGCGACAGGGTTATGACTACGAGCAGTACTTC. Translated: CASSPRQGYDYEQYF.

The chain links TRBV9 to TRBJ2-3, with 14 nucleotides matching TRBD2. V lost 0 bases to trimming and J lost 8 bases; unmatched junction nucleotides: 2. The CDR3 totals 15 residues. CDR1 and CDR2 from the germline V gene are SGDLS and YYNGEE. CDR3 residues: CASSVAGTSGGTQYF. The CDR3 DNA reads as TGTGCCAGCAGCGTAGCCGGGACTAGCGGGGGTACGCAGTATTTT.